The 29 T cell receptor beta chains reported below all come from one sample, sequenced in a study of shared clonotypes between healthy human individuals. Data came from immunoSEQ multiplex PCR; TCRdb stores just in-frame clones and leaves some out. The sample yields around 440,000 clones, roughly 80% seen once. The source material was PBMCs. These receptors were collected from a woman aged 40 to 55 in good health. Some clones in this sample may be carry-over from other donors' samples.

A word on this clone: A read error is likely here: a far larger clone is one base away. At the DNA level, this CDR3 is encoded by other sequences in the same sample as well. The V call is TRBV5-1, the J call TRBJ1-1, with D possibly being TRBD1 (5 bases). This CDR3 is built from 15 residues. Germline V gene sequence: CDR1 SGHRS, CDR2 YFSETQ. Trimming left V 4 bases short and J 1 base short, with 14 bases between. The CDR3 loop is CASSLGPRENTEAFF. CDR3 DNA sequence: TGCGCCAGCAGCCTGGGTCCCAGGGAGAACACTGAAGCTTTCTTT.

This chain joins TRBV7-2 and TRBJ2-3; TRBD2 aligns across 9 bases. The junction had 11 bases not matched to a gene; V was cut back by 8 bases and J by 5 bases. There are 15 residues in the CDR3. Looked up from germline, CDR1 is SGHTA and CDR2 is FQGNSA. As DNA, the CDR3 is TGTGCCAGCTCCTTAGGCGGGAGGGCCAGAGATACGCAGTATTTT. Translating gives CASSLGGRARDTQYF.

This clone appeared a single time. The gene calls are TRBV9 and TRBJ1-5; TRBD1 matches 10 bases. Germline CDR1 is SGDLS and CDR2 is YYNGEE. CDR3 size: 14 residues. The trim removed 4 bases at V and 7 bases at J, leaving 5 bases unmatched. CDR3 nucleotides: TGTGCCAGCAGCTCCGGGACAGGGGTACAGCCCCAGCATTTT. Protein sequence: CASSSGTGVQPQHF.

The rearrangement links TRBV19 to TRBJ1-5; D perhaps matches TRBD1 (6 bases). V was clipped by 5 bases and J by 9 bases, with 23 bases between them. The CDR3 consists of 16 residues. Germline lookup yields CDR1 LNHDA and CDR2 SQIVND (reference sequence). Here the CDR3 reads CASSPQPRQASMPQHF. As DNA, the CDR3 is TGTGCCAGTAGTCCCCAGCCCCGACAGGCGTCGATGCCCCAGCATTTT. The entire variable domain, with the rest obtained from reference TRBV19 and TRBJ1-5, is as follows: DGGITQSPKYLFRKEGQNVTLSCEQNLNHDAMYWYRQDPGQGLRLIYYSQIVNDFQKGDIAEGYSVSREKKESFPLTVTSAQKNPTAFYLCASSPQPRQASMPQHFGDGTRLSIL.

The V call is TRBV4-1, the J call TRBJ2-7; 9 bases map to TRBD2. The germline V gene encodes CDR1 MGHRA and CDR2 YSYEKL. The CDR3 totals 15 residues. V was pared by 1 base and J by 2 bases, with 3 bases of the junction left unmatched. The CDR3 here is CASSQVLAGPYEQYF. The CDR3, as DNA: TGCGCCAGCAGCCAAGTTCTAGCGGGACCCTACGAGCAGTACTTC.

The CDR3: CASSLGQGGYREKLFF. The CDR3 nucleotides are TGTGCCAGCAGCCTGGGACAGGGAGGATATCGTGAAAAACTGTTTTTT. The rearrangement uses TRBV5-4 and TRBJ1-4; 9 bases fit TRBD1. The CDR3 loop spans 16 amino acids. With 4 bases clipped from V and 7 bases from J, the junction kept 11 bases outside the gene matches. Germline V CDR1 and CDR2: SGHNT, YYREEE (reference sequence).

This clone was seen only a few times. The chain has TRBV19 and TRBJ2-7; 8 positions match TRBD1. The ends lost 5 bases at V and 2 bases at J; junction bases unmatched: 2. This CDR3 is built from 13 residues. CDR1 is LNHDA and CDR2 is SQIVND in the germline V gene (reference sequence). CDR3 loop: CASSVQGAYEQYF. The CDR3 nucleotides are TGTGCCAGTAGTGTACAGGGGGCCTACGAGCAGTACTTC.

In regard to this clone: This likely traces to a read error, being one base from a far larger clone. The chain recombines TRBV5-6 with TRBJ2-4, with D perhaps matching TRBD1 (5 bases). V was shortened by 2 bases and J by 0 bases, with 12 bases between the two germline ends. CDR3 size: 16 residues. Per the germline V gene, CDR1 is SGHDT and CDR2 is YYEEEE. The CDR3 spells CASSLGAGLAKNIQYF. The DNA of the CDR3 is TGTGCCAGCAGCTTAGGGGCAGGGCTAGCCAAAAACATTCAGTACTTC.

J is TRBJ2-3 and V is TRBV29-1, with D hard to call. Germline V gene lookup returns CDR1 SQVTM and CDR2 ANQGSEA. This CDR3 spans 12 amino acids. Trimming pared 3 bases from V and 5 bases from J, leaving 9 bases between. The CDR3 here is CSVDAWQDTQYF. DNA for the CDR3: TGCAGCGTTGACGCGTGGCAAGATACGCAGTATTTT.

Concerning this clone itself: A far larger clone is only one base removed, so a read error is likely. The rearrangement uses TRBV4-2 and TRBJ1-2; TRBD1 is a possible D gene (5 bases). The V gene lost 7 bases and the J gene lost 4 bases, with 25 bases spanning the gap. This CDR3 comprises 17 residues. Germline CDR1 is LGHNA and CDR2 is YNFKEQ. The CDR3, as DNA: TGTGCCAGCAACCCAGGGTCGGGCAGGGAGTACGGCTATGGCTACACCTTC. This encodes CASNPGSGREYGYGYTF.

This clone has more than one count but fewer than ten. The CDR3 DNA reads as TGTGCCAGCAGCTCACGACAGGCGGGGGGCTCTGGAAACACCATATATTTT. Its protein product is CASSSRQAGGSGNTIYF. The V call is TRBV7-9, the J call TRBJ1-3; perhaps TRBD1 as D (6 bases). The CDR3 is 17 residues long. V was cut by 4 bases and J by 0 bases, with 16 bases left in between. The germline V gene encodes CDR1 SEHNR and CDR2 FQNEAQ (reference sequence).

Remarks on this clone: A much larger clone lies one base from this, so it may be a read error. This rearrangement joins TRBV5-1 to TRBJ2-7; 10 bases align to TRBD1. CDR3 length: 15 amino acids. In germline, CDR1 is SGHRS, CDR2 YFSETQ. The CDR3 coding sequence is TGCGCCGGCAGCCTAACCGGGACAGGGGTCTCCGAGCAGTACTTC. This encodes CAGSLTGTGVSEQYF.

This clone was counted once. This chain links TRBV4-2 with TRBJ2-7; 8 nucleotides line up with TRBD2. The CDR3 loop spans 16 amino acids. Germline V CDR1 and CDR2: LGHNA, YNFKEQ. V was pared by 4 bases and J by 2 bases, with 10 bases of the junction left unmatched. CDR3 sequence (DNA): TGTGCCAGCAGCCCGATGGGACTAGGCTTAACCTACGAGCAGTACTTC. Protein product: CASSPMGLGLTYEQYF.

The chain carries TRBV29-1 and TRBJ2-7, with D hard to call. CDR1 SQVTM and CDR2 ANQGSEA come from the germline V gene. The CDR3 length is 15 residues. Trimming cost V 1 base and J 3 bases, with 16 bases left between them. CDR3 in amino acids: CSVEAQSQGFYEQYF. CDR3 coding DNA: TGCAGCGTTGAAGCCCAGAGCCAAGGATTCTACGAGCAGTACTTC.

The genes are TRBV9 and TRBJ2-3; no definite D call. V lost 0 bases to trimming and J lost 0 bases, with 8 bases between them. The CDR3 loop spans 15 amino acids. CDR1 is SGDLS, CDR2 YYNGEE, per germline. The CDR3 is CASSVGWRSTDTQYF. CDR3 DNA: TGTGCCAGCAGCGTAGGTTGGCGGAGCACAGATACGCAGTATTTT.

The V and J genes are TRBV7-8 and TRBJ2-7; D gene uncertain. CDR1 and CDR2 from the germline V gene are SGHVS and FQNEAQ. V was shortened by 2 bases and J by 7 bases, with 12 bases between the two germline ends. The CDR3 is 13 residues long. Written as DNA, the CDR3 is TGTGCCAGCAGCTTATCCCCCGTAGGAGAGCAGTACTTC. It translates to CASSLSPVGEQYF.

V usage is TRBV4-3 and J usage is TRBJ2-7; TRBD1 agrees at 9 bases. Germline CDR1 LGHNA, CDR2 YSLEER. The junction had 7 bases not matched to a gene; V was cut back by 4 bases and J by 3 bases. The CDR3 length is 15 residues. CDR3 in DNA: TGCGCCAGCAGCCTATCCGGGGACAGGGACTACGAGCAGTACTTC. It yields the protein CASSLSGDRDYEQYF.

This clone is a singleton in its sample. With only one base between it and a far larger clone, this is likely a read error. The V gene is TRBV29-1, the J gene TRBJ2-7, with D possibly matching TRBD1 (6 bases). V gave up 6 bases and J gave up 3 bases, with 18 bases separating them. The CDR3 runs 14 residues. Germline V gene data show CDR1 as SQVTM and CDR2 as ANQGSEA. In DNA form, the CDR3 reads TGCAGCGTCCGGACAGTCAGAGCTTTCTACGAGCAGTACTTC. Translation: CSVRTVRAFYEQYF.

The CDR3 coding sequence is TGTGCCAGCAGCCTGCGGGAGGGACTAGGGGGCACAGATACGCAGTATTTT. Translation: CASSLREGLGGTDTQYF. The chain carries TRBV7-3 and TRBJ2-3; 9 nucleotides agree with TRBD2. The V gene's germline CDR1 is SGHTA and CDR2 FQGTGA. V trimming: 5 bases; J trimming: 1 base; junction bases outside the gene matches: 10. The CDR3 is made up of 17 amino acids.

Ten or more counts support this clone. This sample also contains other DNA sequences that code for the same CDR3. The rearrangement joins TRBV4-3 to TRBJ1-2; the D gene is possibly TRBD1 (6 bases). The V end was cut by 3 bases, the J end by 5 bases, with 10 bases between. From germline, CDR1 is LGHNA and CDR2 YSLEER. The CDR3 runs 13 residues. The CDR3 DNA is TGCGCCAGCAGCCATGGCAGGGGATATGGCTACACCTTC. It yields the protein CASSHGRGYGYTF.

This clone was counted a single time. V usage is TRBV7-8 and J usage is TRBJ2-5; 8 nucleotides agree with TRBD1. V lost 11 bases, J lost 2 bases, and 7 bases stayed unmatched. Germline assignment: CDR1 SGHVS and CDR2 FQNEAQ. There are 13 residues in the CDR3. CDR3 nucleotides: TGTGCCGGTAGATACAGGGGGCAAGAGACCCAGTACTTC. Translating gives CAGRYRGQETQYF.

This sequence joins TRBV28 and TRBJ1-2; the match to TRBD1 covers 8 bases. Trimming cost V 4 bases and J 8 bases; bases outside gene matches: 6. The CDR3 has 13 amino acids. CDR1 MDHEN and CDR2 SYDVKM come from the germline V gene. CDR3 sequence: CASSSGQGRGYTF. The CDR3 DNA is TGTGCCAGCAGTTCCGGACAGGGTCGCGGCTACACCTTC.

In its sample, this clone was seen once. It may be a read error: a sequence one base away is much more abundant. This CDR3 is missing its conserved last phenylalanine or tryptophan, likely due to a read error. The CDR3 region has the DNA TGTGCCAGCAGTCCGGGGATGGGAAGATACACCGGGGAGCTGTTTTTG. Translated: CASSPGMGRYTGELFL. V usage is TRBV27 and J usage is TRBJ2-2; possible D gene TRBD2, 5 bases. Germline V gene sequence: CDR1 MNHEY, CDR2 SMNVEV (reference sequence). The CDR3 is made up of 16 amino acids. V gave up 5 bases and J gave up 3 bases, with 16 bases separating them.

The chain uses TRBV2 and TRBJ2-5, with D maybe TRBD2 (5 bases). V lost 1 base to trimming and J lost 5 bases, with 14 bases between them. The CDR3 extends over 15 amino acids. Germline assignment: CDR1 SNHLY and CDR2 FYNNEI. CDR3 bases: TGTGCCAGCAGTGAAGGCGGGCGGAGTGGGGAGACCCAGTACTTC. Its translation is CASSEGGRSGETQYF.

This clone was counted a single time. J is TRBJ2-7 and V is TRBV7-2; D unresolved. Trimming stripped 2 bases from V and 9 bases from J, with 14 bases between. Germline V gene lookup returns CDR1 SGHTA and CDR2 FQGNSA. The CDR3 is 13 amino acids. CDR3 bases: TGTGCCAGCAGCTTATCCCCCAACGGGTGGCAGTACTTC. Translated, it gives CASSLSPNGWQYF.

The chain combines TRBV5-1 with TRBJ1-2; 7 nucleotides align to TRBD1. This CDR3 region has 15 residues. The J segment lost 5 bases and the V segment lost 0 bases, leaving 7 bases of the junction unmatched. The germline V gene has CDR1 SGHRS and CDR2 YFSETQ. CDR3 residues: CASSLAGGYGYGYTF. CDR3 coding DNA: TGCGCCAGCAGCTTGGCAGGGGGATACGGTTATGGCTACACCTTC.

This chain uses TRBV10-3 with TRBJ1-2; 7 positions agree with TRBD1. The CDR3 has 13 amino acids. Germline V gives CDR1 ENHRY, CDR2 SYGVKD. The V and J ends lost 6 bases and 5 bases, in that order; junction bases with no gene match: 6. The CDR3 DNA sequence: TGTGCCATCAGCGGACAGGTTCTTTATGGCTACACCTTC. Translation: CAISGQVLYGYTF.

The chain carries TRBV13 and TRBJ2-7; 8 bases line up with TRBD1. Trimming removed 2 bases from V and 3 bases from J; junction bases left unmatched: 3. CDR3 length: 14 residues. Germline CDR1 is PRHDT and CDR2 is FYEKMQ (reference sequence). CDR3 in amino acids: CASSLQGAFYEQYF. In nucleotides, the CDR3 is TGTGCCAGCAGCTTACAGGGGGCGTTCTACGAGCAGTACTTC.

This clone was picked up one time. The rearrangement links TRBV6-1 to TRBJ1-2; D gene uncertain. This CDR3 region has 14 residues. The V and J ends lost 6 bases and 0 bases respectively, with 11 bases between them. CDR1 is MNHNS, CDR2 SASEGT, per germline. The CDR3 here is CASRLTAANYGYTF. Written as DNA, the CDR3 is TGTGCCAGCAGACTGACCGCGGCTAACTATGGCTACACCTTC.